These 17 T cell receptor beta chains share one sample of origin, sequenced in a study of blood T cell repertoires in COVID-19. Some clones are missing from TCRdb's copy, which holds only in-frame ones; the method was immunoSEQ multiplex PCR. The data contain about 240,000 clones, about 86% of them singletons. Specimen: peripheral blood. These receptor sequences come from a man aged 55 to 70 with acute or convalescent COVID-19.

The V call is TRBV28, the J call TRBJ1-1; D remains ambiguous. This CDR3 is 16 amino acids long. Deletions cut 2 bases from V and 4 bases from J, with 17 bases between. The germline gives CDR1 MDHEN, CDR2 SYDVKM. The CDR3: CASSLSWGVGSTEAFF. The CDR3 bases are TGTGCCAGCAGTTTAAGTTGGGGAGTCGGGAGCACTGAAGCTTTCTTT.

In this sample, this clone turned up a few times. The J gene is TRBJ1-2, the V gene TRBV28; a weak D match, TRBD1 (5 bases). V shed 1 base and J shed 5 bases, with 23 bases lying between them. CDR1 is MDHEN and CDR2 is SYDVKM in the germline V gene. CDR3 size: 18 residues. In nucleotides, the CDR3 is TGTGCCAGCAGTTTATATCCGGGGGGACCCACTCGAGGTTATGGCTACACCTTC. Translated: CASSLYPGGPTRGYGYTF.

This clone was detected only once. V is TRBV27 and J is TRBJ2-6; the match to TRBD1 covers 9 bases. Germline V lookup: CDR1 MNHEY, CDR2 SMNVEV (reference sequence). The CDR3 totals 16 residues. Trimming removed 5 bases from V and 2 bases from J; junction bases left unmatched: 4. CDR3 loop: CASSGRTGAGANVLTF. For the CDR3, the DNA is TGTGCCAGCAGTGGCAGGACAGGGGCTGGGGCCAACGTCCTGACTTTC.

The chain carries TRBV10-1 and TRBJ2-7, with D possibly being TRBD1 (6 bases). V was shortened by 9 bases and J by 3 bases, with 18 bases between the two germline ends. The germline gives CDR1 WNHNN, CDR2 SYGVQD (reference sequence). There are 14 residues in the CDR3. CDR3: CARERTDTDYEQYF. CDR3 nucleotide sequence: TGCGCCAGGGAACGGACAGACACAGACTACGAGCAGTACTTC.

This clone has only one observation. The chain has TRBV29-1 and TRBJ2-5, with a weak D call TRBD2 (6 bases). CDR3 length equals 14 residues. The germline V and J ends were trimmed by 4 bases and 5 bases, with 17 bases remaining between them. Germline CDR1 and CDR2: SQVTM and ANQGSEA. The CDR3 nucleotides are TGCAGCGTTGCGAAGGGCAGTGGAGGGGAGACCCAGTACTTC. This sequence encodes CSVAKGSGGETQYF.

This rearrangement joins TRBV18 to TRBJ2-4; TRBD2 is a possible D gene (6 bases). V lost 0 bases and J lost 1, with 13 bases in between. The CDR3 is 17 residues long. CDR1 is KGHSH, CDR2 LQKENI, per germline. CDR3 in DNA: TGTGCCAGCTCACCACCGCGGGGTCGGGAGGCCAAAAACATTCAGTACTTC. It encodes CASSPPRGREAKNIQYF. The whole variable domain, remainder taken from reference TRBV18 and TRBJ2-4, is NAGVMQNPRHLVRRRGQEARLRCSPMKGHSHVYWYRQLPEEGLKFMVYLQKENIIDESGMPKERFSAEFPKEGPSILRIQQVVRGDSAAYFCASSPPRGREAKNIQYFGAGTRLSVL.

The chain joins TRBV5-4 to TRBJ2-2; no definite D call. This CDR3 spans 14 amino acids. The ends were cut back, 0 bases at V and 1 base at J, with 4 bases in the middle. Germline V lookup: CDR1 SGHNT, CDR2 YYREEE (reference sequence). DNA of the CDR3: TGTGCCAGCAGCTTGGGTCAGAACACCGGGGAGCTGTTTTTT. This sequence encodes CASSLGQNTGELFF.

The CDR3 loop reads CASSPQGQSYGYTF. The CDR3, as DNA: TGTGCCAGCAGCCCCCAAGGACAGTCGTATGGCTACACCTTC. The chain couples TRBV9 to TRBJ1-2; a weak D match, TRBD1 (6 bases). V dropped 4 bases and J dropped 5 bases, with 15 bases sitting between them. Germline CDR1 SGDLS, CDR2 YYNGEE. This CDR3 contains 14 residues. Looking up the rest from reference TRBV9 and TRBJ1-2 gives the full variable domain: DSGVTQTPKHLITATGQRVTLRCSPRSGDLSVYWYQQSLDQGLQFLIQYYNGEERAKGNILERFSAQQFPDLHSELNLSSLELGDSALYFCASSPQGQSYGYTFGSGTRLTVV.

The CDR3 reads CASSLSTPGTVNYGYTF. DNA for the CDR3: TGTGCCAGCAGTTTATCGACCCCCGGGACAGTAAACTATGGCTACACCTTC. The gene calls are TRBV27 and TRBJ1-2, with 7 bases aligning to TRBD1. CDR1 and CDR2 (germline): MNHEY, SMNVEV (reference sequence). The CDR3 covers 17 residues. V gave up 0 bases and J gave up 2 bases; unmatched junction bases: 9.

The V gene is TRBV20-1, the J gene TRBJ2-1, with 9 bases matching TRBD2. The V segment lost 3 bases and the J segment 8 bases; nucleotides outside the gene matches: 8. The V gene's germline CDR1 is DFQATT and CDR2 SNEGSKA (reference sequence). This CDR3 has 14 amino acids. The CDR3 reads CSASTSGRLDEQFF. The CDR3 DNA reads TGCAGTGCTAGTACAAGCGGGAGGTTGGATGAGCAGTTCTTC.

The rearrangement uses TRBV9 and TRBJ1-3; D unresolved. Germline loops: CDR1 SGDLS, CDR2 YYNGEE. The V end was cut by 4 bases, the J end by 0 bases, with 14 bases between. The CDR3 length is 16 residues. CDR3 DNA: TGTGCCAGCAGCCCCCGGTTGGGGAGCTCTGGAAACACCATATATTTT. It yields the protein CASSPRLGSSGNTIYF.

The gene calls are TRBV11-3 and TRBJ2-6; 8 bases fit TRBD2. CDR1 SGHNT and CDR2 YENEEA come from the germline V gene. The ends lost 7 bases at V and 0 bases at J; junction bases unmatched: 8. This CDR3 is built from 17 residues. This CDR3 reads CASTRGGADSGANVLTF. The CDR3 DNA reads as TGTGCCAGCACCCGGGGGGGGGCTGACTCTGGGGCCAACGTCCTGACTTTC.

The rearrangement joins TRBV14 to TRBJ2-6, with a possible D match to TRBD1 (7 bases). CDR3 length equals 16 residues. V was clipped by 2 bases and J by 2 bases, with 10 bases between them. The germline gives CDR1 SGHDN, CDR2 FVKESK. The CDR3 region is CASSQSGGTGANVLTF. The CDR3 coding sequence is TGTGCCAGCAGCCAATCAGGGGGGACTGGGGCCAACGTCCTGACTTTC.

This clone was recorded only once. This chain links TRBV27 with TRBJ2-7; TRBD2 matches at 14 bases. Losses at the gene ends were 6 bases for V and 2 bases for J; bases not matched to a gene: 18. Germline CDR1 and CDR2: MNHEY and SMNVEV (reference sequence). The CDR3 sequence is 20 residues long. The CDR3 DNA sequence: TGTGCCAGCAGCCCTGGACCGGGACAGGGGACTAGCGGGAGCGCCTACGAGCAGTACTTC. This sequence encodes CASSPGPGQGTSGSAYEQYF.

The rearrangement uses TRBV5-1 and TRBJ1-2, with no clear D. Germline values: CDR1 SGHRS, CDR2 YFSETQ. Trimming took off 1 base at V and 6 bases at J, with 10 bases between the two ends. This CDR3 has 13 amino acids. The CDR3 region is CASSLLSTDGYTF. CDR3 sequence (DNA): TGCGCCAGCAGCTTGTTGAGCACGGATGGCTACACCTTC.

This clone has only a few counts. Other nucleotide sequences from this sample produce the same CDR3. In DNA form, the CDR3 reads TGTGCCAGTAGTATACTTAATCAGCCCCAGCATTTT. Protein: CASSILNQPQHF. The V call is TRBV19, the J call TRBJ1-5; D gene uncertain. Germline V lookup: CDR1 LNHDA, CDR2 SQIVND (reference sequence). The germline V and J ends were trimmed by 2 bases and 4 bases, with 3 bases remaining between them. CDR3 length: 12 amino acids.

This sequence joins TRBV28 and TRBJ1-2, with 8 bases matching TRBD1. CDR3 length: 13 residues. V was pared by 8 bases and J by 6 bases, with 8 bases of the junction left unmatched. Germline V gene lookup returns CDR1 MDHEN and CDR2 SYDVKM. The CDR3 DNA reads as TGTGCCAGCGCGGGACAGGCTCAGGATGGCTACACCTTC. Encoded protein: CASAGQAQDGYTF.